This entry concerns a single TCR beta chain. The V gene lost 7 bases and the J gene lost 3 bases, with 17 bases spanning the gap. CDR3 length equals 14 residues. Germline values: CDR1 SGHRS, CDR2 YFSETQ. The sample comes from a study of shared clonotypes between healthy human individuals. Clones were read by immunoSEQ multiplex PCR, and TCRdb kept only the in-frame ones, dropping some. This table holds over a million clones, roughly 96% found once. This receptor was taken from a man in his thirties or forties in good health. Input material: naive CD4+ T cells sorted from blood. Stated subset: CD45RA+ positively selected. The chain uses TRBV5-1 and TRBJ2-7; a possible D gene is TRBD2 (5 bases). The CDR3 protein is CASGERGGGYEQYF. In DNA form, the CDR3 reads TGCGCCAGCGGCGAACGCGGAGGAGGCTACGAGCAGTACTTC.